Listed below are T cell receptor beta chains from one sample, sequenced in a study of shared clonotypes between healthy human individuals. Libraries were prepared by immunoSEQ multiplex PCR; TCRdb keeps only in-frame clonotypes and omits some of them. This table holds roughly 2 million clones, approximately 95% found once. Sequenced sample: naive CD4+ T cells sorted from blood. The receptor set was obtained from a man between 18 and 29 years old in good health. Each CDR3 is given with its conserved first and last residue. D genes are given only for firm matches. Where a row states a size, it is once, few, many or the class of an expanded clone; other rows omit it.

j_call clone_size d_call v_call cdr3_aa cdr3_nt
TRBJ2-7 . TRBD2 TRBV9 CASSARGLAGPYEQYF TGTGCCAGCAGCGCAAGAGGACTAGCGGGACCCTACGAGCAGTACTTC
TRBJ1-6 . . TRBV9 CASSVASGYNSPLHF TGTGCCAGCAGCGTAGCTTCAGGCTATAATTCACCCCTCCACTTT
TRBJ2-1 . TRBD2 TRBV28 CASRDAGGRQYNEQFF TGTGCCAGCAGAGATGCGGGGGGGCGGCAATACAATGAGCAGTTCTTC
TRBJ1-2 . . TRBV7-9 CASSQKTKGDYGYTF TGTGCCAGCAGCCAAAAAACAAAAGGAGACTATGGCTACACCTTC
TRBJ1-6 . . TRBV28 CASSLILGVLRHSPLHF TGTGCCAGCAGCCTAATTCTTGGGGTCCTCCGTCATTCACCCCTCCACTTT
TRBJ2-7 . . TRBV29-1 CSVSPGTYEQYF TGCAGCGTTTCGCCAGGGACCTACGAGCAGTACTTC
TRBJ2-7 . . TRBV27 CASSLSNSATRPYEQYF TGTGCCAGCAGTTTATCGAATTCGGCGACACGGCCATACGAGCAGTACTTC
TRBJ1-6 . . TRBV9 CASSVDGPGAAIPPLHF TGTGCCAGCAGCGTAGACGGCCCGGGGGCGGCAATACCACCCCTCCACTTT
TRBJ2-7 . TRBD2 TRBV6-1 CASSLGRGSSYEQYF TGTGCCAGCAGTCTCGGGAGGGGGTCCTCCTACGAGCAGTACTTC
TRBJ2-3 . . TRBV6-1 CASSVREDTQYF TGTGCCAGCAGTGTCAGGGAAGATACGCAGTATTTT
TRBJ1-6 . . TRBV2 CASSVQGAGNSPLHF TGTGCCAGCAGTGTACAAGGGGCGGGTAATTCACCCCTCCACTTT
TRBJ2-7 . . TRBV10-3 CAISPTGLSEQYF TGTGCCATCAGCCCAACAGGGCTCAGCGAGCAGTACTTC
TRBJ2-5 . . TRBV6-1 CASTQGTTQETQYF TGTGCCAGCACGCAGGGGACAACACAAGAGACCCAGTACTTC
TRBJ2-2 . . TRBV6-1 CASSGPSVTGELFF TGTGCCAGCAGTGGCCCATCGGTCACCGGGGAGCTGTTTTTT
TRBJ2-3 once TRBD1 TRBV7-2 CASSPLGQGSDTQYF TGTGCCAGCAGCCCTTTAGGACAGGGGTCAGATACGCAGTATTTT
TRBJ1-1 . . TRBV30 CAWSVGVQAEAFF TGTGCCTGGAGCGTCGGGGTTCAGGCTGAAGCTTTCTTT
TRBJ1-2 . TRBD1 TRBV5-1 CASSLLTGGSDGYTF TGCGCCAGCAGCTTGCTGACAGGGGGTTCCGATGGCTACACCTTC
TRBJ2-2 . TRBD2 TRBV5-8 CASSHTSGVNTGELFF TGTGCCAGCAGCCACACTAGCGGGGTGAACACCGGGGAGCTGTTTTTT
TRBJ1-1 . . TRBV2 CASREYTGLNTEAFF TGTGCCAGCAGAGAATACACAGGGCTGAACACTGAAGCTTTCTTT
TRBJ1-1 once . TRBV18 CASSPDGNTEAFF TGTGCCAGCTCTCCCGACGGTAACACTGAAGCTTTCTTT
TRBJ2-1 . TRBD1 TRBV5-4 CASSSAQGGWQFF TGTGCCAGCAGCAGCGCACAGGGGGGATGGCAGTTCTTC
TRBJ2-7 . . TRBV14 CASSPGKYEQYF TGTGCCAGCAGCCCAGGGAAATACGAGCAGTACTTC
TRBJ2-3 . TRBD2 TRBV9 CASSVELPGRGTDTQYF TGTGCCAGCAGCGTAGAGCTTCCAGGGCGGGGGACAGATACGCAGTATTTT
TRBJ1-5 few . TRBV2 CASMGSNQPQHF TGTGCCAGCATGGGCAGCAATCAGCCCCAGCATTTT
TRBJ2-2 once . TRBV5-1 CASSAPTGNTGELFF TGCGCCAGCAGCGCCCCGACTGGGAACACCGGGGAGCTGTTTTTT
TRBJ1-5 once TRBD1 TRBV18 CASSLGQGRPQHF TGTGCCAGCTCATTGGGACAGGGGCGGCCCCAGCATTTT
TRBJ1-3 . . TRBV5-1 CASSLTSSGNTIYF TGCGCCAGCAGCTTGACCAGCTCTGGAAACACCATATATTTT
TRBJ1-1 . . TRBV19 CASSIPPAPEAFF TGTGCCAGTAGTATCCCACCGGCCCCTGAAGCTTTCTTT
TRBJ1-1 . . TRBV10-3 CAISGGSRDTEAFF TGTGCCATCAGTGGGGGGAGTAGGGACACTGAAGCTTTCTTT
TRBJ2-2 . . TRBV4-3 CASSQGADNTGELFF TGCGCCAGCAGCCAAGGGGCAGATAACACCGGGGAGCTGTTTTTT
TRBJ2-5 once . TRBV27 CASSLRALGETQYF TGTGCCAGCAGTTTAAGGGCCCTGGGGGAGACCCAGTACTTC
TRBJ1-2 . . TRBV30 CAWSAGSGYTF TGTGCCTGGAGTGCGGGATCCGGCTACACCTTC
TRBJ2-3 once . TRBV5-4 CASSSGGGATDTQYF TGTGCCAGCAGCTCAGGGGGGGGAGCGACAGATACGCAGTATTTT
TRBJ2-1 few . TRBV30 CAWSVLRVGAYNEQFF TGTGCCTGGAGTGTACTCCGAGTGGGGGCCTACAATGAGCAGTTCTTC
TRBJ1-6 . TRBD1 TRBV2 CASSRDRAIYNSPLHF TGTGCCAGCAGTAGGGACAGAGCTATTTATAATTCACCCCTCCACTTT
TRBJ2-7 once . TRBV6-6 CASSQTTGQYEQYF TGTGCCAGCAGTCAAACGACAGGACAATACGAGCAGTACTTC